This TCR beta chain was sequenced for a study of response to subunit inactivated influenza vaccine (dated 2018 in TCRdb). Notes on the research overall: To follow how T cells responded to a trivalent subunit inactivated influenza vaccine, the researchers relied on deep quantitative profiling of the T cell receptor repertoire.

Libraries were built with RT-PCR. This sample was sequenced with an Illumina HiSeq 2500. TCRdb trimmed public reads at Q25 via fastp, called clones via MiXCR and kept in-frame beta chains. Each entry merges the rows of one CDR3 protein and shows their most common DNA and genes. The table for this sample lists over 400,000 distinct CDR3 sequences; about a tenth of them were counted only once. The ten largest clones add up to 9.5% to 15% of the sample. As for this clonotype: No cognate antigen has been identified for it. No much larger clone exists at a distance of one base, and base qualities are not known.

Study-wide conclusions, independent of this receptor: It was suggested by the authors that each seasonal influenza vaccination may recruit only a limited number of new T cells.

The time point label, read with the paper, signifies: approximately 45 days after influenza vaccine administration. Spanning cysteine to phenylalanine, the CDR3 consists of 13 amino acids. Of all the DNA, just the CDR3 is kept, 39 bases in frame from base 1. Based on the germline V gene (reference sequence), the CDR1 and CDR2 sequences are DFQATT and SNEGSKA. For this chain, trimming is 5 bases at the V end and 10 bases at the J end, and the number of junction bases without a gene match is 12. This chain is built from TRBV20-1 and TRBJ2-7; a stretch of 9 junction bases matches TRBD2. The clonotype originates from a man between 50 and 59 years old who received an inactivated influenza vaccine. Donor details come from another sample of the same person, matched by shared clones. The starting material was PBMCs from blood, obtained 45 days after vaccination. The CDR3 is CSAQGLAGTNQYF. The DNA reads TGCAGTGCTCAGGGTCTAGCGGGGACCAACCAGTACTTC.